A selection of T cell receptor beta chains follows, all from one sample in a study of T-cell memory formation after mild COVID-19. Each CDR3 protein is one row after TCRdb ran MiXCR on the 5' RACE reads. This sample has about 360,000 distinct CDR3 sequences, with approximately 15% found just once. The sequencing input was PBMCs or a T cell subset sorted from them (not recorded which). The receptors originated from a young man who had mild COVID-19 (a few samples of this study predate the infection). Cell type and time point are not known. The CDR3 runs from the conserved cysteine through the conserved F or W. D genes are given only for firm matches. Clone size is stated in some rows and not others, as once, few, many or a class when expanded.

v_gene: TRBV7-6; abundance: few; d_gene: TRBD2; j_gene: TRBJ2-1; CDR3aa: CASSLALQRTSGGPSDYNEQFF; CDR3nt: TGTGCCAGCAGCTTAGCGTTACAGAGGACTAGCGGGGGGCCTTCTGACTACAATGAGCAGTTCTTC
v_gene: TRBV29-1; abundance: few; d_gene: .; j_gene: TRBJ2-3; CDR3aa: CSARGPAGDTQYF; CDR3nt: TGCAGCGCACGGGGCCCGGCGGGAGATACGCAGTATTTT
v_gene: TRBV4-3; abundance: .; d_gene: .; j_gene: TRBJ1-5; CDR3aa: CASVKCQPQHF; CDR3nt: TGCGCCAGCGTGAAGTGTCAGCCCCAGCATTTT
v_gene: TRBV3-1; abundance: few; d_gene: TRBD1; j_gene: TRBJ2-1; CDR3aa: CASSHRTSGGPGDEQFF; CDR3nt: TGTGCCAGCAGCCACCGCACCTCAGGGGGACCTGGGGATGAGCAGTTCTTC
v_gene: TRBV4-1; abundance: .; d_gene: TRBD2; j_gene: TRBJ2-5; CDR3aa: CASSQVAGPGETQYF; CDR3nt: TGCGCCAGCAGCCAAGTAGCGGGGCCGGGGGAGACCCAGTACTTC
v_gene: TRBV20-1; abundance: once; d_gene: TRBD2; j_gene: TRBJ2-5; CDR3aa: CSARDTAGAIQETQYF; CDR3nt: TGCAGTGCTAGAGATACAGCGGGGGCCATCCAAGAGACCCAGTACTTC
v_gene: TRBV29-1; abundance: .; d_gene: .; j_gene: TRBJ1-1; CDR3aa: CSVRRGWNTEAFF; CDR3nt: TGCAGCGTTCGGCGCGGATGGAACACTGAAGCTTTCTTT
v_gene: TRBV4-1; abundance: few; d_gene: .; j_gene: TRBJ2-1; CDR3aa: CASSQGVGGASFF; CDR3nt: TGCGCCAGCAGCCAAGGCGTAGGGGGGGCCTCGTTCTTC
v_gene: TRBV3-1; abundance: many; d_gene: .; j_gene: TRBJ2-5; CDR3aa: CASSQDPSSQETQYF; CDR3nt: TGTGCCAGCAGCCAAGATCCGTCATCCCAAGAGACCCAGTACTTC
v_gene: TRBV28; abundance: .; d_gene: TRBD2; j_gene: TRBJ2-1; CDR3aa: CASSLERGAPFNNEQFF; CDR3nt: TGTGCCAGCAGTTTAGAGCGGGGGGCTCCCTTCAACAATGAGCAGTTCTTC
v_gene: TRBV4-3; abundance: few; d_gene: .; j_gene: TRBJ1-6; CDR3aa: CASSQDGGTNSPLHF; CDR3nt: TGCGCCAGCAGCCAAGATGGGGGGACAAATTCACCCCTCCACTTT